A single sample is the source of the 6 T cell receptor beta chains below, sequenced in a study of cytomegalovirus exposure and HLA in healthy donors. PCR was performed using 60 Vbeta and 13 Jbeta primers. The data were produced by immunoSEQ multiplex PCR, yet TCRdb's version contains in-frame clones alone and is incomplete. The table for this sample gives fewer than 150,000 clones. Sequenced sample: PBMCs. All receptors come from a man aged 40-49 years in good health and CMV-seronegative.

The chain's CDR3 is CASSAPGWVGGYGYTF. The CDR3 DNA sequence: TGTGCCAGCAGCGCGCCTGGCTGGGTCGGGGGCTATGGCTACACCTTC. This sequence joins TRBV7-9 and TRBJ1-2; tentative D call: TRBD1 (5 bases). V was pared by 5 bases and J by 4 bases, with 20 bases between. The CDR3 consists of 16 residues. Germline CDR1 SEHNR, CDR2 FQNEAQ (reference sequence).

The CDR3 here is CASSPRGQPNSPLHF. The DNA for the CDR3 is TGTGCCAGCAGCCCCAGGGGACAGCCAAATTCACCCCTCCACTTT. This rearrangement joins TRBV7-2 to TRBJ1-6; 7 positions match TRBD1. Trimming took 5 bases from V and 7 from J; bases not matched to a gene: 8. CDR1 and CDR2 (germline): SGHTA, FQGNSA. This CDR3 is 15 amino acids long. Full variable domain (rest looked up from reference TRBV7-2 and TRBJ1-6): GAGVSQSPSNKVTEKGKDVELRCDPISGHTALYWYRQSLGQGLEFLIYFQGNSAPDKSGLPSDRFSAERTGGSVSTLTIQRTQQEDSAVYLCASSPRGQPNSPLHFGNGTRLTVT.

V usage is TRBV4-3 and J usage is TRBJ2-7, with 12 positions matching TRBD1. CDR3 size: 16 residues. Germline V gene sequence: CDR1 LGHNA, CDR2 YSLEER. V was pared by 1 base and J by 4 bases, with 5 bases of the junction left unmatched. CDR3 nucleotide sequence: TGCGCCAGCAGCCAAGTGGCGGGACAGGGGGCATACGAGCAGTACTTC. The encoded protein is CASSQVAGQGAYEQYF.

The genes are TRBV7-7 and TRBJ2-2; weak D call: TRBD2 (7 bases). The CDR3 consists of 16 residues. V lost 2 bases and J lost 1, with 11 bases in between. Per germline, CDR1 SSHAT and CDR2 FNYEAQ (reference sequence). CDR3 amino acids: CASSLRGGLNTGELFF. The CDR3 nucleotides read TGTGCCAGCAGCTTAAGGGGGGGGTTGAACACCGGGGAGCTGTTTTTT.

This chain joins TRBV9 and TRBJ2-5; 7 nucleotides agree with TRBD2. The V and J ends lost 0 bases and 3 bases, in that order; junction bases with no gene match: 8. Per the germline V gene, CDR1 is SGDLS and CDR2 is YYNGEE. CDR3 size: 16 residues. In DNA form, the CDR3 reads TGTGCCAGCAGCGTAGGATCCTCTAGCGGAGAAGAGACCCAGTACTTC. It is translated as CASSVGSSSGEETQYF.

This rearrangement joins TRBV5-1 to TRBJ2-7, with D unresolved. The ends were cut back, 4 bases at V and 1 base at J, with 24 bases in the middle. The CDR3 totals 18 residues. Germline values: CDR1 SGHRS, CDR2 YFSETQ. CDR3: CASSIGGTTTTLSYEQYF. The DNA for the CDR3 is TGCGCCAGCAGCATTGGTGGCACTACTACAACCTTATCCTACGAGCAGTACTTC. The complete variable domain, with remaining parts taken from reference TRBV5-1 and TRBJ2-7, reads KAGVTQTPRYLIKTRGQQVTLSCSPISGHRSVSWYQQTPGQGLQFLFEYFSETQRNKGNFPGRFSGRQFSNSRSEMNVSTLELGDSALYLCASSIGGTTTTLSYEQYFGPGTRLTVT.